The T cell receptor beta chain described here comes from a study of blood T cell repertoires in COVID-19. The wider study: The cDNA or gDNA used as material had been derived from T cells, B-cell-depleted T cells, or PBMCs.

Original processing methods: Cell counts per sample came from amplifying reference gene primers. The table came from immunoSEQ multiplex PCR; TCRdb's copy has only in-frame clones and leaves some out. The V and J calls and clone size were taken over from that table, and D and trimming were inferred from the DNA. The sample has about 130,000 clones, 84% seen once. The sample comprised peripheral blood. This TCR came from a human donor in a cohort sampled during active COVID-19.

This CDR3 is CASSKPGTSGALYEQYF. CDR3 nucleotide sequence: TGTGCCAGCAGCAAACCCGGGACTAGCGGGGCCCTCTACGAGCAGTACTTC. V gene TRBV13 combines with J gene TRBJ2-7; 13 bases match TRBD2. The CDR3 has 17 amino acids. Germline CDR1 PRHDT, CDR2 FYEKMQ (reference sequence). V shed 5 bases, J shed 3 bases, and the junction held 10 bases outside the gene matches.